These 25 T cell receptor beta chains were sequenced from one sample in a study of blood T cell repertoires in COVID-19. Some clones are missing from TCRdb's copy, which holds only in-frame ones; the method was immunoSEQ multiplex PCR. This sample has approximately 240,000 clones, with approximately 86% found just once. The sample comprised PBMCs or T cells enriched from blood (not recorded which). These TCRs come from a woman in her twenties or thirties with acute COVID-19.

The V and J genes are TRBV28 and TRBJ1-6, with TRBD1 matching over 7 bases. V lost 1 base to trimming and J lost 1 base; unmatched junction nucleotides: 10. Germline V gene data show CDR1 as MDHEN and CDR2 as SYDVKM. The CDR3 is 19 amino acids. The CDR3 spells CASSLYLLQGGSYNSPLHF. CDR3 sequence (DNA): TGTGCCAGCAGTTTATATCTTCTTCAGGGGGGATCCTATAATTCACCCCTCCACTTT.

CDR3 in amino acids: CASSIASKGIYEQYF. As DNA, the CDR3 is TGTGCCAGTAGTATAGCTTCGAAGGGGATTTACGAGCAGTACTTC. V and J are TRBV19 and TRBJ2-7; D might be TRBD1 (5 bases). CDR3 size: 15 residues. The germline V gene encodes CDR1 LNHDA and CDR2 SQIVND (reference sequence). Trimming shortened V by 1 base and J by 4 bases, and 14 bases separated the two germline ends. Full variable domain (outside the CDR3, taken from reference TRBV19 and TRBJ2-7): DGGITQSPKYLFRKEGQNVTLSCEQNLNHDAMYWYRQDPGQGLRLIYYSQIVNDFQKGDIAEGYSVSREKKESFPLTVTSAQKNPTAFYLCASSIASKGIYEQYFGPGTRLTVT.

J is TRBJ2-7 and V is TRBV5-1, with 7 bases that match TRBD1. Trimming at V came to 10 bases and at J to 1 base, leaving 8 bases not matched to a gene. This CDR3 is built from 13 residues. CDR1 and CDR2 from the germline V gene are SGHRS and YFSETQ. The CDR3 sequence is CASRQGYSYEQYF. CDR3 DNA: TGCGCCTCCCGACAGGGCTATTCCTACGAGCAGTACTTC.

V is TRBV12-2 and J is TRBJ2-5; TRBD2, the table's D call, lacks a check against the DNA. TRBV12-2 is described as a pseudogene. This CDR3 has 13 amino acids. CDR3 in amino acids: CASRLVSSVAQYF. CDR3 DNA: TGTGCAAGTCGCTTAGTATCTTCGGTGGCCCAGTACTTC.

In nucleotides, the CDR3 is TGCGCCAGCAGAAATACAGGGGATAATGGCTACACCTTC. It codes for CASRNTGDNGYTF. The V and J genes are TRBV4-3 and TRBJ1-2; 7 bases line up with TRBD1. J gave up 6 bases and V 6 bases, and 7 bases lay outside the gene matches. This CDR3 has 13 residues. Germline V lookup: CDR1 LGHNA, CDR2 YSLEER.

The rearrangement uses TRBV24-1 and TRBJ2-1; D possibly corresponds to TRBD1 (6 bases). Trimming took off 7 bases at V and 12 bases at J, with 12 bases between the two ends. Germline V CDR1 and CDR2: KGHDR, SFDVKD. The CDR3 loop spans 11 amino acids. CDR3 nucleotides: TGTGCCACCAGCGCAGGGACAAGGCAGTTCTTC. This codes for CATSAGTRQFF.

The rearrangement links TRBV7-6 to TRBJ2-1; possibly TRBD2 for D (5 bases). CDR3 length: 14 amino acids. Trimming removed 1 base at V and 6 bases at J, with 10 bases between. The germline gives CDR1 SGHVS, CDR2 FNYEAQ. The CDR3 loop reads CASSLGSASNEQFF. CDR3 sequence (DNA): TGTGCCAGCAGCTTAGGTAGCGCTAGCAATGAGCAGTTCTTC.

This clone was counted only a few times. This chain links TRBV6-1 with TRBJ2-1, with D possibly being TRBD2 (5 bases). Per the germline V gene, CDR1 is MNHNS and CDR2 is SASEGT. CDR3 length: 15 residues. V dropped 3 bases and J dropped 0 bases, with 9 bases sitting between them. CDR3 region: CASSEGSFSYNEQFF. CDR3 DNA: TGTGCCAGCAGTGAGGGGAGTTTCTCCTACAATGAGCAGTTCTTC.

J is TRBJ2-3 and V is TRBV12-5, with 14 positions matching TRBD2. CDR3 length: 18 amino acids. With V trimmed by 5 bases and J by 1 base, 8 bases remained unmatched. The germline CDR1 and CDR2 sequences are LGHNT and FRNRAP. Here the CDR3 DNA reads TGTGCTAGTGGTAGGGGACTAGCGGGAGAGGACCGCACAGATACGCAGTATTTT. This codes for CASGRGLAGEDRTDTQYF.

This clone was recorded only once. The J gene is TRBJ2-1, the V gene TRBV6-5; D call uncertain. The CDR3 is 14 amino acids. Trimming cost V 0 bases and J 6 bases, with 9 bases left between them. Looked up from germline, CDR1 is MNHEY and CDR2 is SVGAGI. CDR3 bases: TGTGCCAGCAGTTACTCCTTCCCCCCCAATGAGCAGTTCTTC. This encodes CASSYSFPPNEQFF.

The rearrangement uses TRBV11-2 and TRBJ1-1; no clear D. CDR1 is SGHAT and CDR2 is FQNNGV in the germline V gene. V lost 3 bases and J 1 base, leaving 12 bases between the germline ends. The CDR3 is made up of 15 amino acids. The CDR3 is CASSFFSVKNTEAFF. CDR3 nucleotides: TGTGCCAGCAGCTTCTTCTCTGTAAAGAACACTGAAGCTTTCTTT. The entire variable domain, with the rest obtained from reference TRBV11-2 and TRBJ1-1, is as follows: EAGVAQSPRYKIIEKRQSVAFWCNPISGHATLYWYQQILGQGPKLLIQFQNNGVVDDSQLPKDRFSAERLKGVDSTLKIQPAKLEDSAVYLCASSFFSVKNTEAFFGQGTRLTVV.

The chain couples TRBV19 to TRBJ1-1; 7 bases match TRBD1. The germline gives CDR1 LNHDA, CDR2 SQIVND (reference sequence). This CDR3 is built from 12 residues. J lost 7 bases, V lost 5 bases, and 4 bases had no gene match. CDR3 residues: CASSGGQLEAFF. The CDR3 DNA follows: TGTGCCAGTAGTGGGGGACAGCTTGAAGCTTTCTTT. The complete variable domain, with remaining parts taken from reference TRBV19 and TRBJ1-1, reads DGGITQSPKYLFRKEGQNVTLSCEQNLNHDAMYWYRQDPGQGLRLIYYSQIVNDFQKGDIAEGYSVSREKKESFPLTVTSAQKNPTAFYLCASSGGQLEAFFGQGTRLTVV.

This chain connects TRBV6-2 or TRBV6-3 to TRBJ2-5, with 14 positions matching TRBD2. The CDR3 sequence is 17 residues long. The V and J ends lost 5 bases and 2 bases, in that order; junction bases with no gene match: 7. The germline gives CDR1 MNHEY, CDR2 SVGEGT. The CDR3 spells CASSRGLAGALQETQYF. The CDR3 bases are TGTGCCAGCAGTCGGGGACTAGCGGGAGCTCTTCAAGAGACCCAGTACTTC.

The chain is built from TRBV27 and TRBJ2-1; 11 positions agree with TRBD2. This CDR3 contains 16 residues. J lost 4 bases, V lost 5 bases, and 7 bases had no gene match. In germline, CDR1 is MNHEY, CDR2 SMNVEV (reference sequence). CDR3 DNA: TGTGCCAGCAGTCAAATAGCGGGAGGGAATTACAATGAGCAGTTCTTC. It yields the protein CASSQIAGGNYNEQFF.

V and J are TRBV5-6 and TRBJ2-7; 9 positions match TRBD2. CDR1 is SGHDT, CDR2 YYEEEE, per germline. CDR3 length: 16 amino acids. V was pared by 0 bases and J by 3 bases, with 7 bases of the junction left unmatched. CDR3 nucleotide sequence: TGTGCCAGCAGCTTGGGAGTGGCGGGAGGGTTCTACGAGCAGTACTTC. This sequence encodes CASSLGVAGGFYEQYF.

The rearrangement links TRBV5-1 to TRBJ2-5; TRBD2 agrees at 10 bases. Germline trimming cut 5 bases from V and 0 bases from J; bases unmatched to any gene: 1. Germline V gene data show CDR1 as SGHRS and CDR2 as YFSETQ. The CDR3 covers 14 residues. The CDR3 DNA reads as TGCGCCAGCAGAACTAGCGGGGACCAAGAGACCCAGTACTTC. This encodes CASRTSGDQETQYF. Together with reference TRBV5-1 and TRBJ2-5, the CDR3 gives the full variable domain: KAGVTQTPRYLIKTRGQQVTLSCSPISGHRSVSWYQQTPGQGLQFLFEYFSETQRNKGNFPGRFSGRQFSNSRSEMNVSTLELGDSALYLCASRTSGDQETQYFGPGTRLLVL.

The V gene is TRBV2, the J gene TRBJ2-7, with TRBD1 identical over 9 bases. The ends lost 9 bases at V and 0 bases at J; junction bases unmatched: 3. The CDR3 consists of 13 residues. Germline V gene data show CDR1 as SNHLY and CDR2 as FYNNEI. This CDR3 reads CARGTGNSYEQYF. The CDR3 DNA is TGTGCCAGGGGGACAGGGAACTCCTACGAGCAGTACTTC.

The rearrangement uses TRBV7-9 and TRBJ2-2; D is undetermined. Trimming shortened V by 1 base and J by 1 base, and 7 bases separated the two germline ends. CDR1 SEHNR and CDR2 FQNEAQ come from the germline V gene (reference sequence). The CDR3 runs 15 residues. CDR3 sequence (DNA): TGTGCCAGCAGCTTAGGAACGGGGAACACCGGGGAGCTGTTTTTT. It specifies CASSLGTGNTGELFF.

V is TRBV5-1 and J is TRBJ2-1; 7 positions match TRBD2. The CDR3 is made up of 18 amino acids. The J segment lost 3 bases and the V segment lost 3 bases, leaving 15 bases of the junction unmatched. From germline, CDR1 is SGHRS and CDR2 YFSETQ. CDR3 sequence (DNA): TGCGCCAGCAGCTCCCCGGAGCGGGGTTCTCTACTCTACAATGAGCAGTTCTTC. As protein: CASSSPERGSLLYNEQFF.

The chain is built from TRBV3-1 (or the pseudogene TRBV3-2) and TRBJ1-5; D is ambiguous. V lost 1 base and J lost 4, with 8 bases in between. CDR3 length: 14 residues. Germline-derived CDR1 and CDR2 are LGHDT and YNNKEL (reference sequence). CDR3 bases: TGTGCCAGCAGCCAAGGCCCGGGTAATCAGCCCCAGCATTTT. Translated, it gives CASSQGPGNQPQHF.

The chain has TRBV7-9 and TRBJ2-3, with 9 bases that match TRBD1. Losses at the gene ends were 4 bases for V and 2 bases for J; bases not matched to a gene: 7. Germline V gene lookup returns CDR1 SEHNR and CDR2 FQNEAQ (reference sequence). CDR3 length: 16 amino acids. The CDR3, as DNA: TGTGCCAGCAGCTATGGGACAGGGAAGGTCACAGATACGCAGTATTTT. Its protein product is CASSYGTGKVTDTQYF.

CDR3 coding DNA: TGTGCCAGTAGTACCGGGACTAAGAAATACGAGCAGTACTTC. This gives the protein CASSTGTKKYEQYF. This chain connects TRBV19 to TRBJ2-7; TRBD2 matches at 7 bases. CDR3 length: 14 residues. Germline loops: CDR1 LNHDA, CDR2 SQIVND (reference sequence). V trimming: 4 bases; J trimming: 4 bases; junction bases outside the gene matches: 7. The whole variable domain, filled in from reference TRBV19 and TRBJ2-7, reads DGGITQSPKYLFRKEGQNVTLSCEQNLNHDAMYWYRQDPGQGLRLIYYSQIVNDFQKGDIAEGYSVSREKKESFPLTVTSAQKNPTAFYLCASSTGTKKYEQYFGPGTRLTVT.

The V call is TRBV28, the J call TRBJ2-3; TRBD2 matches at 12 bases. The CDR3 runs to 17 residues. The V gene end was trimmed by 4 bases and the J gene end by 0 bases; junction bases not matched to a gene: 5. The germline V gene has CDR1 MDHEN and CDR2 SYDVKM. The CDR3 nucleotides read TGTGCCAGCAGTTCGGGGGGACTAGCGGGCAGCACAGATACGCAGTATTTT. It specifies CASSSGGLAGSTDTQYF.

This chain's CDR3 is CASRLPGNSNQPQHF. The CDR3 region has the DNA TGTGCCAGTAGGCTACCGGGAAATAGCAATCAGCCCCAGCATTTT. V is TRBV19 and J is TRBJ1-5, with D hard to call. Germline-derived CDR1 and CDR2 are LNHDA and SQIVND (reference sequence). The length of the CDR3 is 15 residues. V was clipped by 6 bases and J by 0 bases, with 12 bases between them.

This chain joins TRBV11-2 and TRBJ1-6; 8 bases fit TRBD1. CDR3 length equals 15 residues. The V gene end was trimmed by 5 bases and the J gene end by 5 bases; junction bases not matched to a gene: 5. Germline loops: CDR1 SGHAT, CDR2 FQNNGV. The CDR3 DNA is TGTGCCAGCAGCAGGCAGGGGGCGGATAATTCACCCCTCCACTTT. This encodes CASSRQGADNSPLHF.